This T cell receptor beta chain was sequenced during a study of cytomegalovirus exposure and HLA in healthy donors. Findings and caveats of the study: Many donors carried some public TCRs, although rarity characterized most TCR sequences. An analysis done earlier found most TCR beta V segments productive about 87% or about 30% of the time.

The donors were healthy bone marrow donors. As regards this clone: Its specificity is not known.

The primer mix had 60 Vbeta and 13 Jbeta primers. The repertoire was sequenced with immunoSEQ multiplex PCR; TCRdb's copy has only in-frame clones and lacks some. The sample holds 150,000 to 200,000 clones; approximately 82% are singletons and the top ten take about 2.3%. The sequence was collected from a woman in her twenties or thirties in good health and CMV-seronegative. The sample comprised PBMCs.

Written as DNA, the CDR3 is TGTGCCAGCAGCCAAGAACCTAGCGGGGGGCTCCGGACGTCCTACGAGCAGTACTTC. Translated, it gives CASSQEPSGGLRTSYEQYF. The chain joins TRBV4-2 to TRBJ2-7, with TRBD2 matching over 11 bases. Germline V gene sequence: CDR1 LGHNA, CDR2 YNFKEQ. This CDR3 comprises 19 residues. Trimming cost V 0 bases and J 1 base; bases outside gene matches: 11.